The rows below give T cell receptor beta chains drawn from one sample of a study of breast tumors, draining lymph nodes, adjacent tissues. TCRdb called the multiplex PCR reads again in MiXCR, with one record for every CDR3 protein. The table has about 200,000 distinct CDR3 sequences, about 34% seen once. Material: axillary lymph node tissue. The source of these receptors is a female donor with breast cancer. Some clones in this sample may be carry-over from other donors' samples. Each CDR3 is given with its conserved first and last residue. The order of the fields is V gene, clone size, D gene, J gene, CDR3 protein, CDR3 DNA. D genes are given only for firm matches. Clone size is not always given. Where it is, it says once, few, many or a class for expanded clones.

>TRBV6-1|many|NA|TRBJ1-2
CASSLSDGYTF
TGTGCCAGCAGTTTGTCAGATGGCTACACCTTC
>TRBV7-3|few|NA|TRBJ1-1
CASSPFPWSNTEAFF
TGTGCCAGCAGCCCGTTTCCCTGGAGTAACACTGAAGCTTTCTTT
>TRBV7-9|NA|NA|TRBJ2-1
CASSFVDNGQFF
TGTGCCAGCAGCTTCGTGGACAATGGGCAGTTCTTC
>TRBV20-1|NA|TRBD1|TRBJ1-6
CSARFTGQGNSPLHF
TGCAGTGCTAGGTTTACGGGACAGGGAAATTCACCCCTCCACTTT
>TRBV5-1|NA|NA|TRBJ2-3
CASSRLQGVIDTQYF
TGCGCCAGCAGCCGACTTCAGGGAGTTATCGATACGCAGTATTTT
>TRBV9|many|NA|TRBJ1-5
CASSVDGFSNQPQHF
TGTGCCAGCAGCGTAGACGGTTTTAGCAATCAGCCCCAGCATTTT
>TRBV12-3/TRBV12-4|NA|TRBD1|TRBJ2-2
CASSRPRTTGVWTGELFF
TGTGCCAGCAGTCGCCCCAGAACCACAGGGGTATGGACCGGGGAGCTGTTTTTT
>TRBV2|NA|NA|TRBJ2-1
CASSDGQYNEQFF
TGTGCCAGCAGTGACGGCCAATACAATGAGCAGTTCTTC
>TRBV5-6|few|TRBD2|TRBJ2-1
CASSLRASGAGYNEQFF
TGTGCCAGCAGCTTGAGGGCTAGCGGGGCCGGATACAATGAGCAGTTCTTC
>TRBV19|many|TRBD1|TRBJ2-1
CASTQQGASSEQFF
TGTGCCAGTACCCAACAGGGGGCTTCGAGTGAGCAGTTCTTC
>TRBV29-1|many|NA|TRBJ2-3
CSVELSEVADTQYF
TGCAGCGTTGAATTATCCGAGGTCGCAGATACGCAGTATTTT
>TRBV29-1|many|NA|TRBJ1-2
CSVGPTEYGYTF
TGCAGCGTTGGACCGACAGAGTATGGCTACACCTTC
>TRBV2|NA|NA|TRBJ2-3
CASSQEDSTGADTQYF
TGTGCCAGCAGTCAAGAGGACAGCACGGGGGCAGATACGCAGTATTTT
>TRBV2|many|NA|TRBJ1-6
CASMARGRNSPLHF
TGTGCCAGCATGGCCAGGGGCCGGAATTCACCCCTCCACTTT
>TRBV7-8|few|NA|TRBJ2-5
CASSAGQKQETQYF
TGTGCCAGCAGCGCGGGACAGAAGCAAGAGACCCAGTACTTC
>TRBV20-1|many|NA|TRBJ2-3
CSARWDRQYF
TGCAGTGCTAGGTGGGACCGGCAGTATTTT
>TRBV2|NA|TRBD1|TRBJ1-4
CASSEGGQGKIEKLFF
TGTGCCAGCAGTGAAGGGGGACAGGGTAAAATTGAAAAACTGTTTTTT
>TRBV2|many|NA|TRBJ1-6
CASRNRDYNSPLHF
TGTGCCAGCAGGAACCGGGATTATAATTCACCCCTCCACTTT
>TRBV19|few|NA|TRBJ2-1
CASSEIRQNNEQFF
TGTGCCAGTAGTGAGATCCGACAAAACAATGAGCAGTTCTTC
>TRBV5-5|many|TRBD2|TRBJ2-2
CASSATSGANTGELFF
TGTGCCAGCAGTGCGACTAGCGGCGCGAACACCGGGGAGCTGTTTTTT
>TRBV6-1|many|NA|TRBJ2-3
CASSPGAGDTQYF
TGTGCCAGCAGTCCGGGGGCGGGAGATACGCAGTATTTT
>TRBV7-2|many|NA|TRBJ1-2
CASSLEGQANYGYTF
TGTGCCAGCAGCTTAGAGGGGCAAGCTAACTATGGCTACACCTTC
>TRBV19|many|NA|TRBJ1-4
CASSDRDTFNEKLFF
TGTGCCAGTAGTGACCGGGACACTTTTAATGAAAAACTGTTTTTT
>TRBV4-1|many|NA|TRBJ2-5
CASSQDSGDQETQYF
TGCGCCAGCAGCCAAGATTCGGGGGACCAAGAGACCCAGTACTTC
>TRBV20-1|many|NA|TRBJ2-1
CSAQQGLVNNEQFF
TGCAGTGCTCAACAGGGTTTGGTTAACAATGAGCAGTTCTTC
>TRBV25-1|few|TRBD2|TRBJ2-7
CASQDGAGGVYEQYF
TGTGCCAGCCAAGATGGGGCGGGGGGGGTCTACGAGCAGTACTTC
>TRBV7-2|NA|NA|TRBJ1-3
CASSLDGLSSGNTIYF
TGTGCCAGCAGCTTGGATGGGTTGAGCTCTGGAAACACCATATATTTT